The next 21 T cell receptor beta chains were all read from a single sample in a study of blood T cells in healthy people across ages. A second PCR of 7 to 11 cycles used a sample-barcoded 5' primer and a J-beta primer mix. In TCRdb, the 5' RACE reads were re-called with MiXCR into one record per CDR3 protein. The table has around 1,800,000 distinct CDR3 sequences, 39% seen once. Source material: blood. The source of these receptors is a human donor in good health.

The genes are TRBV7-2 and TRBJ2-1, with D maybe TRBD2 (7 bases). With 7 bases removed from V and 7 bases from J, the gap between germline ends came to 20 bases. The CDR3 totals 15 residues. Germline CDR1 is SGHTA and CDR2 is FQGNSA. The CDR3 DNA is TGTGCCAGCACCATAATCCTGGGGGGGGCAAATGAGCAGTTCTTC. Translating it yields CASTIILGGANEQFF.

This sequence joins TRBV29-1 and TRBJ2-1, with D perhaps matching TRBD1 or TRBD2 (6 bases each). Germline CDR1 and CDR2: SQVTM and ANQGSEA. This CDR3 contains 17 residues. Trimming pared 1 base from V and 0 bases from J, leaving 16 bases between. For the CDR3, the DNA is TGCAGCGTTGAAGGGGTGGGGGGCCAGAGCTCCTACAATGAGCAGTTCTTC. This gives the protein CSVEGVGGQSSYNEQFF.

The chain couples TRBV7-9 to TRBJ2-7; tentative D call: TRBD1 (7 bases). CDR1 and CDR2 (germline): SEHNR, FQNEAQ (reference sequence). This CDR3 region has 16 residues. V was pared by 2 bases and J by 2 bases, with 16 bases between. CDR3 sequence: CASSLLPGGGTYEQYF. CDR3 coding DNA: TGTGCCAGCAGCTTACTCCCAGGAGGGGGCACCTACGAGCAGTACTTC.

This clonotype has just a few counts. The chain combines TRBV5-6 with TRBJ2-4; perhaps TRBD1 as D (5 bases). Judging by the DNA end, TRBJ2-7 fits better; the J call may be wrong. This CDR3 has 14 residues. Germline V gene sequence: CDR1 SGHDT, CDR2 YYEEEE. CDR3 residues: CASSLLGVFYEQYF. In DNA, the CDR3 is TGTGCCAGCAGCTTGTTAGGGGTCTTCTACGAGCAGTACTTC.

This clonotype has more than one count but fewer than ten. The CDR3 reads CATSSGQDYEQYF. In DNA form, the CDR3 reads TGTGCCACCAGCTCTGGACAGGACTACGAGCAGTACTTC. The chain employs TRBV15 and TRBJ2-7; 7 bases agree with TRBD1. The ends lost 5 bases at V and 3 bases at J; junction bases unmatched: 4. Germline CDR1 reads LNHNV; CDR2 reads YYDKDF (reference sequence). This CDR3 has 13 residues.

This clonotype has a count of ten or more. CDR3 sequence: CAIAPGDLSYEQYF. In DNA, the CDR3 is TGTGCCATCGCACCAGGGGACCTAAGCTACGAGCAGTACTTC. The rearrangement links TRBV10-3 to TRBJ2-7; D is perhaps TRBD1 (6 bases). CDR3 length: 14 amino acids. V gave up 8 bases and J gave up 3 bases, with 17 bases separating them. From germline, CDR1 is ENHRY and CDR2 SYGVKD.

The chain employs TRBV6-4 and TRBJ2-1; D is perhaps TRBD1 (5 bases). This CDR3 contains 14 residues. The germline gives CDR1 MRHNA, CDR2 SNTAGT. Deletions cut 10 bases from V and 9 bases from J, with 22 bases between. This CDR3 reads CATQPDLGRGEQFF. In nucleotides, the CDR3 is TGTGCCACCCAACCGGACCTTGGAAGGGGTGAGCAGTTCTTC.

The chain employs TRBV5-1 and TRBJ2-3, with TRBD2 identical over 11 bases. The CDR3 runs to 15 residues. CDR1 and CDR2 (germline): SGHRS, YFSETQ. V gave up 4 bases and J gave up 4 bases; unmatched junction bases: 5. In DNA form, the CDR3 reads TGCGCCAGCAGCCGCGGACTAGCGGGCCCAGATACGCAGTATTTT. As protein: CASSRGLAGPDTQYF.

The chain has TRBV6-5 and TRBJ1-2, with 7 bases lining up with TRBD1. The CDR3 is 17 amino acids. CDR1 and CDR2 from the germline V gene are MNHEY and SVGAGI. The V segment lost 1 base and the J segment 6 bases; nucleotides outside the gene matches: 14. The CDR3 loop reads CASSYFEGAQTENGYTF. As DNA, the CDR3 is TGTGCCAGCAGTTACTTTGAGGGGGCCCAGACTGAGAATGGCTACACCTTC.

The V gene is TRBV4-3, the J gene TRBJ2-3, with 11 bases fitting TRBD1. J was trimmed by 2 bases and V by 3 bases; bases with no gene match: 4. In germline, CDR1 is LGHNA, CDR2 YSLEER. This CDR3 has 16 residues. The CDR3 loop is CASSHGTGGFTDTQYF. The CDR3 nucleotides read TGCGCCAGCAGCCATGGGACAGGGGGTTTCACAGATACGCAGTATTTT.

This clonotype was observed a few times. CDR3 sequence: CASSYWASSDTQYF. The CDR3 DNA sequence: TGTGCCAGCAGTTACTGGGCATCGTCAGATACGCAGTATTTT. V gene TRBV6-6 combines with J gene TRBJ2-3; D unclear. Deletions cut 1 base from V and 4 bases from J, with 9 bases between. This CDR3 comprises 14 residues. Per germline, CDR1 MNHNY and CDR2 SVGAGI (reference sequence).

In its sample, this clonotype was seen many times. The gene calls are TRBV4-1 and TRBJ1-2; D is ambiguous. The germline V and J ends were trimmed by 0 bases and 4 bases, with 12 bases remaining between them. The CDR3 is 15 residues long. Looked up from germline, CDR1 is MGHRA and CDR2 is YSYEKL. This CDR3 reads CASSQDPGRIYGYTF. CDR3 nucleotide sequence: TGCGCCAGCAGCCAAGATCCCGGACGGATCTATGGCTACACCTTC.

DNA for the CDR3: TGTGCCAGCAGTTTAACGTTGGGACAGGGAACAGATACGCAGTATTTT. It codes for CASSLTLGQGTDTQYF. This chain joins TRBV28 and TRBJ2-3; 9 nucleotides align to TRBD1. Germline V gives CDR1 MDHEN, CDR2 SYDVKM. The V segment lost 2 bases and the J segment 3 bases; nucleotides outside the gene matches: 6. The CDR3 is made up of 16 amino acids. Filled out from reference TRBV28 and TRBJ2-3, the complete variable domain reads DVKVTQSSRYLVKRTGEKVFLECVQDMDHENMFWYRQDPGLGLRLIYFSYDVKMKEKGDIPEGYSVSREKKERFSLILESASTNQTSMYLCASSLTLGQGTDTQYFGPGTRLTVL.

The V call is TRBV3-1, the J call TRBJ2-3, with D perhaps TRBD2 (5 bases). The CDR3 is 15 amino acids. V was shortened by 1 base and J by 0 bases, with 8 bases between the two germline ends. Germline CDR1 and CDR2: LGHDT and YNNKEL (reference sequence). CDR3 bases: TGTGCCAGCAGCCAAGTGAGCGGTAGCACAGATACGCAGTATTTT. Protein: CASSQVSGSTDTQYF.

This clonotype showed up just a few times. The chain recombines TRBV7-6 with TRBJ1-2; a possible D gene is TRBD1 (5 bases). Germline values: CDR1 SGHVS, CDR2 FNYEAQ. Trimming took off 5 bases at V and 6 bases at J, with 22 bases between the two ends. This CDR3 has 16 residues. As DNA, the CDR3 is TGTGCCAGCAGCCCCCGGGTCTATGGGGGAACCCATGGCTACACCTTC. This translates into CASSPRVYGGTHGYTF.

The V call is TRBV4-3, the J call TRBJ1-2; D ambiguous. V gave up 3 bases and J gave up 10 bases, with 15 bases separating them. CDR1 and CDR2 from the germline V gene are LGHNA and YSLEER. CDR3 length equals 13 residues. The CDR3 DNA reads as TGCGCCAGCAGCCACCCGAGGGAGGACTACTACACCTTC. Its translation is CASSHPREDYYTF.

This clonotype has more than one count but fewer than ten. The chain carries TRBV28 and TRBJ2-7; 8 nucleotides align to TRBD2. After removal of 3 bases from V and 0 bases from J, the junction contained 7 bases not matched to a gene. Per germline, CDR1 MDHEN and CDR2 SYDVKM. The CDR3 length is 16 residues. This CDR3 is CASSFGLAGHSYEQYF. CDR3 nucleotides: TGTGCCAGCAGTTTCGGGCTAGCGGGTCACTCCTACGAGCAGTACTTC.

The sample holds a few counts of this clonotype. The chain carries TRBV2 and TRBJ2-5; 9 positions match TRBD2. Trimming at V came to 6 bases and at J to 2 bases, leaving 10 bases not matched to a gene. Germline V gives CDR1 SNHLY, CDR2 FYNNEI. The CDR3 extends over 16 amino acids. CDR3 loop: CASRTFIAGDQETQYF. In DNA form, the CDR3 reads TGTGCCAGCAGGACTTTTATAGCGGGGGATCAAGAGACCCAGTACTTC. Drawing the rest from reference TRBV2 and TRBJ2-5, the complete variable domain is EPEVTQTPSHQVTQMGQEVILRCVPISNHLYFYWYRQILGQKVEFLVSFYNNEISEKSEIFDDQFSVERPDGSNFTLKIRSTKLEDSAMYFCASRTFIAGDQETQYFGPGTRLLVL.

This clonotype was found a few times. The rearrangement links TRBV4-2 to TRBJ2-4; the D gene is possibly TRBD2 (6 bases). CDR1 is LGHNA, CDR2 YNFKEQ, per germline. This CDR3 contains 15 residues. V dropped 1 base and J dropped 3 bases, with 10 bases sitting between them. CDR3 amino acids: CASSQAGGDKNIQYF. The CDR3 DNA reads TGTGCCAGCAGCCAAGCCGGAGGGGACAAAAACATTCAGTACTTC.

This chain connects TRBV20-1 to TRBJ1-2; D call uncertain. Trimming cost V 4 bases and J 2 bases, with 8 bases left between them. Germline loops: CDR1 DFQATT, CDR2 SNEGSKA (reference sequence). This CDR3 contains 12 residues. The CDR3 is CSAKEVNYGYTF. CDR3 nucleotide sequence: TGCAGTGCTAAGGAGGTCAACTATGGCTACACCTTC.

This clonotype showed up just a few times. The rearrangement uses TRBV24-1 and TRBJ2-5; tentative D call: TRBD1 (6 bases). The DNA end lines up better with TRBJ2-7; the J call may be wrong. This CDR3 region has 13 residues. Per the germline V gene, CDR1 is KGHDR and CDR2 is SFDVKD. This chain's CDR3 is CATSAQGFYEQYF. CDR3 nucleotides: TGTGCCACCAGTGCCCAGGGGTTCTACGAGCAGTACTTC.